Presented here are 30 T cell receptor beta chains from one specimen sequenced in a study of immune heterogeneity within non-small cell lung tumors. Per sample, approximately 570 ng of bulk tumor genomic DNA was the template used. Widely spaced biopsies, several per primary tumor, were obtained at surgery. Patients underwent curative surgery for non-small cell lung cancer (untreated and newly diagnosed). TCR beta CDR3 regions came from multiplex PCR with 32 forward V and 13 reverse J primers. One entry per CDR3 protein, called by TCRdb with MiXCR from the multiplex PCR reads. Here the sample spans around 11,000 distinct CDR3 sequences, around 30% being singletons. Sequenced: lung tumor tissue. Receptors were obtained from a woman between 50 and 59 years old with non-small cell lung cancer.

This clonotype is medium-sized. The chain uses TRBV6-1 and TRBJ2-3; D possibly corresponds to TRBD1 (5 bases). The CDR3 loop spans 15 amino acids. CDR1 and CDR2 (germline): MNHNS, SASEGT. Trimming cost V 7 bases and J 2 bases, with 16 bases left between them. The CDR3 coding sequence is TGTGCCAGCAATCTAATCCAGGGTTTCACAGATACGCAGTATTTT. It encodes CASNLIQGFTDTQYF.

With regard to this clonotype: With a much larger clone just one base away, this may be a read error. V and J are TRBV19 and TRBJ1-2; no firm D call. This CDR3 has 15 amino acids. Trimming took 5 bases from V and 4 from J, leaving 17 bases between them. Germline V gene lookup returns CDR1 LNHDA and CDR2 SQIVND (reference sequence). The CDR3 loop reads CASSLSITASYGYTF. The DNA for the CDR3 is TGTGCCAGTAGTTTGAGTATCACAGCTTCCTATGGCTACACCTTC.

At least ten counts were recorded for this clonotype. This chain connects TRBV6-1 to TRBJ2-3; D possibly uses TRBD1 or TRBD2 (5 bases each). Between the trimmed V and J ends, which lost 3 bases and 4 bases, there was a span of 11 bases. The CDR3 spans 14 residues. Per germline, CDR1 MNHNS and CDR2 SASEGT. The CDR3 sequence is CASSDVRGPDTQYF. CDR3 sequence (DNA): TGTGCCAGCAGTGATGTTAGGGGACCAGATACGCAGTATTTT.

The CDR3 nucleotides read TGTGCCAGCAGCTCCCTAAGCCTCAGACTAGTGGGGGGGCTCTGGCAGTTCTTC. Amino acid sequence: CASSSLSLRLVGGLWQFF. The J gene is TRBJ2-1, the V gene TRBV13, with D possibly being TRBD2 (7 bases). CDR1 PRHDT and CDR2 FYEKMQ come from the germline V gene (reference sequence). There are 18 residues in the CDR3. The V gene lost 4 bases and the J gene lost 12 bases, with 31 bases spanning the gap.

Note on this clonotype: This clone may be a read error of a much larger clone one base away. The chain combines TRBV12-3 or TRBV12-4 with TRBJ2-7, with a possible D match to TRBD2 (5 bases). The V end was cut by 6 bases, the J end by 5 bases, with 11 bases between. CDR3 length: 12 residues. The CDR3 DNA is TGTGCCAGCAGCTCCGGGGAGCACGAGCAGTACTTC. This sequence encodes CASSSGEHEQYF.

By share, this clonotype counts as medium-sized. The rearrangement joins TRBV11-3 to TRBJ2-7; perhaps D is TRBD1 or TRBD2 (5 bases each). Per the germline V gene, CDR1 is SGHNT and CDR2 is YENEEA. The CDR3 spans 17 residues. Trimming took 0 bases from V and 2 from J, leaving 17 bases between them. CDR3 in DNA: TGTGCCAGCAGCTTAGATGGGTGGGGACCGCTGGCCTACGAGCAGTACTTC. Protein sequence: CASSLDGWGPLAYEQYF.

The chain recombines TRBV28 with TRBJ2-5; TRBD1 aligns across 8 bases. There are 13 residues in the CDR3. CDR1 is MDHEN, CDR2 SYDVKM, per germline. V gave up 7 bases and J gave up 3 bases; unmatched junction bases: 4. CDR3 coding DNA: TGTGCCAGCAAGGACAGGGAGGAAGAGACCCAGTACTTC. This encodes CASKDREEETQYF.

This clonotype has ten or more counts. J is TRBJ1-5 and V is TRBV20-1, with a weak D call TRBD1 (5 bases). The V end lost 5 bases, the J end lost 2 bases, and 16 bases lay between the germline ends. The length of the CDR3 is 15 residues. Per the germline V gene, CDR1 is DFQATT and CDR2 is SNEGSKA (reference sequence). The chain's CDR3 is CSAESRVSGNQPQHF. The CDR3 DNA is TGCAGTGCTGAGAGCAGGGTTTCAGGCAATCAGCCCCAGCATTTT.

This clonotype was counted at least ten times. The CDR3 DNA follows: TGCAGTGCTACGAAAGGAGGGATTCAGCCCCAGCATTTT. Protein sequence: CSATKGGIQPQHF. This chain uses TRBV20-1 with TRBJ1-5; D not resolved. The CDR3 loop spans 13 amino acids. Trimming took off 4 bases at V and 6 bases at J, with 13 bases between the two ends. Germline CDR1 is DFQATT and CDR2 is SNEGSKA (reference sequence).

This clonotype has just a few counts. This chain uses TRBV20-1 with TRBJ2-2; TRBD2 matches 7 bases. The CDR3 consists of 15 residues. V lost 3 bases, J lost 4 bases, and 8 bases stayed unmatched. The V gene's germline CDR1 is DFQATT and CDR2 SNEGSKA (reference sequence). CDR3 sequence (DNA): TGCAGTGCTAGGGGGGGGGGAAAGAGCACCGGGGAGCTGTTTTTT. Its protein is CSARGGGKSTGELFF.

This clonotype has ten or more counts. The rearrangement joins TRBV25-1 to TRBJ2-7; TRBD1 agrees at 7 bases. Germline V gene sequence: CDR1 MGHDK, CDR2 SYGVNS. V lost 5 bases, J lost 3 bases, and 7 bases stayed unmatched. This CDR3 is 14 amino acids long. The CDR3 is CASSNRGSYYEQYF. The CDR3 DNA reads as TGTGCCAGCAGTAACAGGGGTTCTTACTACGAGCAGTACTTC.

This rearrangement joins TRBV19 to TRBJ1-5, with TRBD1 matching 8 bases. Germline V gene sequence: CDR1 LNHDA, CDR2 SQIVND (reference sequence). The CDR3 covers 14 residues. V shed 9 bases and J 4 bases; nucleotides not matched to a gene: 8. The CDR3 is CASKQDRANQPQHF. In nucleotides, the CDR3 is TGTGCCAGCAAACAGGACAGGGCTAATCAGCCCCAGCATTTT.

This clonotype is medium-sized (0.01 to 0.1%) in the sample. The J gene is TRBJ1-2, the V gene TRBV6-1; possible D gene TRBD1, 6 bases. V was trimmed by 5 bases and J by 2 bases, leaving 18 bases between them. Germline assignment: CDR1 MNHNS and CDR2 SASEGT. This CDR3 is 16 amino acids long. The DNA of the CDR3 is TGTGCCAGCAGTTCCATAGGACAGACGTGGAACTATGGCTACACCTTC. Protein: CASSSIGQTWNYGYTF.

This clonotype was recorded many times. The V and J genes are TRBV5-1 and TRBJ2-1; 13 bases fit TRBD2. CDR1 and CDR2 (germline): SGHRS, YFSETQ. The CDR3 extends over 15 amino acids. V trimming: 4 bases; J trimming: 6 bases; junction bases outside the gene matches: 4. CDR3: CASSVTSGGANEQFF. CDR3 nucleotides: TGCGCCAGCAGCGTAACTAGCGGGGGGGCCAATGAGCAGTTCTTC.

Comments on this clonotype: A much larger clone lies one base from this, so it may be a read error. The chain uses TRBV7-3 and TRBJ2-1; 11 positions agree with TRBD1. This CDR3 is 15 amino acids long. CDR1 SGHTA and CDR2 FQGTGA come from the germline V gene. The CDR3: CTSSLGQGANNEQFF. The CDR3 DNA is TGTACCAGCAGCTTAGGACAGGGGGCAAACAATGAGCAGTTCTTC.

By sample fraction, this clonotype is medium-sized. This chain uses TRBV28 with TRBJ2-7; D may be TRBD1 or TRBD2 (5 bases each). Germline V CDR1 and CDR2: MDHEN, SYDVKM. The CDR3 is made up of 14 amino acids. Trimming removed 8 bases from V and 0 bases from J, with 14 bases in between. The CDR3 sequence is CASLGSGSSYEQYF. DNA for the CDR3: TGTGCCAGCCTCGGGTCAGGGAGCTCCTACGAGCAGTACTTC. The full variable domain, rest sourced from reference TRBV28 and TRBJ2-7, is DVKVTQSSRYLVKRTGEKVFLECVQDMDHENMFWYRQDPGLGLRLIYFSYDVKMKEKGDIPEGYSVSREKKERFSLILESASTNQTSMYLCASLGSGSSYEQYFGPGTRLTVT.

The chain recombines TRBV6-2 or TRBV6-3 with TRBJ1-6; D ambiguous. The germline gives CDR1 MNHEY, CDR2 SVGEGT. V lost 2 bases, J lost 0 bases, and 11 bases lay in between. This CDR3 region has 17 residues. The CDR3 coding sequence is TGTGCCAGCAGTTACGGACTTGGGAGCTCCTATAATTCACCCCTCCACTTT. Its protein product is CASSYGLGSSYNSPLHF.

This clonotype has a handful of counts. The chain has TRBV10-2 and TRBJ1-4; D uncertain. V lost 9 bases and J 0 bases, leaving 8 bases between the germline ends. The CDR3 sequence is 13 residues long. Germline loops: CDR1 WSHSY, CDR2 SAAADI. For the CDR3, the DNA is TGCGCCAGTGAGGCATCAACTAATGAAAAACTGTTTTTT. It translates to CASEASTNEKLFF.

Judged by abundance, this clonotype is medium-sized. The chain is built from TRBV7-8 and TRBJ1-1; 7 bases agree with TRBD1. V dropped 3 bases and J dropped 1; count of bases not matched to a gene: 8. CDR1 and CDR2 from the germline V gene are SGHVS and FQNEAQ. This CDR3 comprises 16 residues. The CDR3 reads CASSFQTGSGNTEAFF. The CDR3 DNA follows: TGTGCCAGCAGCTTCCAGACAGGGTCGGGGAACACTGAAGCTTTCTTT. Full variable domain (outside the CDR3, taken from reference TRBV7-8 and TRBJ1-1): GAGVSQSPRYKVAKRGQDVALRCDPISGHVSLFWYQQALGQGPEFLTYFQNEAQLDKSGLPSDRFFAERPEGSVSTLKIQRTQQEDSAVYLCASSFQTGSGNTEAFFGQGTRLTVV.

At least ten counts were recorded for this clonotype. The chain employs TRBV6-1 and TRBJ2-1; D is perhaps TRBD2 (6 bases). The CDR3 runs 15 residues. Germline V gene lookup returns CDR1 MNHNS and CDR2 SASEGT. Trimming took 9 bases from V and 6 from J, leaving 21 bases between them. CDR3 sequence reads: CASRRVGRLGNEQFF. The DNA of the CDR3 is TGTGCCAGTAGGAGGGTTGGTCGTTTGGGCAATGAGCAGTTCTTC.

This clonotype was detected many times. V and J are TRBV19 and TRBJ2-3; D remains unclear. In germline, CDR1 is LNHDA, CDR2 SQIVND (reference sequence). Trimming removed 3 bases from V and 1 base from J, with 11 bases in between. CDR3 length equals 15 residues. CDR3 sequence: CASSIPSLGTDTQYF. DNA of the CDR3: TGTGCCAGTAGTATTCCATCTCTTGGCACAGATACGCAGTATTTT.

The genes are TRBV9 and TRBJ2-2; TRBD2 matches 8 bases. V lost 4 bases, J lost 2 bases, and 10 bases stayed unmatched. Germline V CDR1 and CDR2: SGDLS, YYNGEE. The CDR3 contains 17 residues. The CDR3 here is CASSSRGGGRNTGELFF. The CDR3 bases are TGTGCCAGCAGCTCCCGGGGGGGGGGGCGCAACACCGGGGAGCTGTTTTTT.

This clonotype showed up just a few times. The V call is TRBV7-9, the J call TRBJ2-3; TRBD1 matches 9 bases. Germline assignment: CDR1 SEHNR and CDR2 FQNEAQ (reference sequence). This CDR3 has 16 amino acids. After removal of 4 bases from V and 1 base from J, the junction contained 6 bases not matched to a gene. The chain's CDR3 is CASSSLWDRGTDTQYF. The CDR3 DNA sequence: TGTGCCAGCAGCTCCCTCTGGGACAGGGGCACAGATACGCAGTATTTT. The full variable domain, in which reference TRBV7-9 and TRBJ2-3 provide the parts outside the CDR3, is DTGVSQNPRHKITKRGQNVTFRCDPISEHNRLYWYRQTLGQGPEFLTYFQNEAQLEKSRLLSDRFSAERPKGSFSTLEIQRTEQGDSAMYLCASSSLWDRGTDTQYFGPGTRLTVL.

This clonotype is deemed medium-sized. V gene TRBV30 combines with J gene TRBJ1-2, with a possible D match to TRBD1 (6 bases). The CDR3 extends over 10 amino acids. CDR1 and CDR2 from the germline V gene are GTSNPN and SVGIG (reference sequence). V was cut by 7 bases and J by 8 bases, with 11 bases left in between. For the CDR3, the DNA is TGTGCCTCTTACAGGGTGGGCTACACCTTC. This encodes CASYRVGYTF.

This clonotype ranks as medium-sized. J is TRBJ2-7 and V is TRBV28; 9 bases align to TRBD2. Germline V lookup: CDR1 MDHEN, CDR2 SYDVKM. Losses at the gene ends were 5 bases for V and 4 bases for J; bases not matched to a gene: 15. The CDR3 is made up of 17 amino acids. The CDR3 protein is CASSPNPYYSGSYEQYF. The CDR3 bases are TGTGCCAGCAGTCCCAACCCCTACTATAGCGGGAGTTACGAGCAGTACTTC.

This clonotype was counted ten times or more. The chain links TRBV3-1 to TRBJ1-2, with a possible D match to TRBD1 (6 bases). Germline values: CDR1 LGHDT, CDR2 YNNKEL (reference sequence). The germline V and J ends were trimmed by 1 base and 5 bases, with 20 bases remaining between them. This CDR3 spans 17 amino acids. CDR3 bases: TGTGCCAGCAGCCAAGGGGGCAGGGGTCCCTTTAATTATGGCTACACCTTC. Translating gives CASSQGGRGPFNYGYTF.

CDR3: CSARDTINQPQHF. CDR3 sequence (DNA): TGCAGTGCTAGAGATACAATTAATCAGCCCCAGCATTTT. V and J are TRBV20-1 and TRBJ1-5; D is undetermined. The ends were cut back, 0 bases at V and 4 bases at J, with 7 bases in the middle. Germline loops: CDR1 DFQATT, CDR2 SNEGSKA (reference sequence). The CDR3 loop spans 13 amino acids.

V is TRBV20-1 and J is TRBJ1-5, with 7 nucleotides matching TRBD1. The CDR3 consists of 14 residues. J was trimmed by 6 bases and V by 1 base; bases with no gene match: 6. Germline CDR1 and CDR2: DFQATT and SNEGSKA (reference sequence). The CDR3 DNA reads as TGCAGTGCTAGAGGAGAACAGGGGACTCAGCCCCAGCATTTT. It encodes CSARGEQGTQPQHF.

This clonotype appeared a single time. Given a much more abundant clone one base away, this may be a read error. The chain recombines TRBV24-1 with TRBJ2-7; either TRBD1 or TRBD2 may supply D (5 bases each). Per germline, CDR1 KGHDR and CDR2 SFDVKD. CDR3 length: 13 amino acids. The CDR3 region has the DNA TGTGCCACCAGTGATGGAACAAGGGACGATCAGTACTTC. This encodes CATSDGTRDDQYF.

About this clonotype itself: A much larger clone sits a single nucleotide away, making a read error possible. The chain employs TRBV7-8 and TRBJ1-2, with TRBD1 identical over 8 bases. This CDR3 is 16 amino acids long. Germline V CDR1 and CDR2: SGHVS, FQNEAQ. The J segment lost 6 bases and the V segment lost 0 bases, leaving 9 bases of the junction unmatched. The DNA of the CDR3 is TGTGCCAGCAGCTTAGCGGCCAACAGGGGGGGCAATGGCTACACCTTC. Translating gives CASSLAANRGGNGYTF.